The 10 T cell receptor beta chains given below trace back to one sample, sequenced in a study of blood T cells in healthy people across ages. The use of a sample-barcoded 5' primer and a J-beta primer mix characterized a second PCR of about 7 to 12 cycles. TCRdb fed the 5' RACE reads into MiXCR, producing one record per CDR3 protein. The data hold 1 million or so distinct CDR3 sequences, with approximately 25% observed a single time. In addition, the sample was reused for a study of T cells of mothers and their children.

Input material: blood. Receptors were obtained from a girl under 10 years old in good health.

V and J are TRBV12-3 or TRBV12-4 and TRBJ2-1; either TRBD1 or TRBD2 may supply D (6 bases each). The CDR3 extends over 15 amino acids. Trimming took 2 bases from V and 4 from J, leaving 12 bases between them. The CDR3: CASSLWGDKYNEQFF. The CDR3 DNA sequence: TGTGCCAGCAGTTTATGGGGGGACAAATACAATGAGCAGTTCTTC.

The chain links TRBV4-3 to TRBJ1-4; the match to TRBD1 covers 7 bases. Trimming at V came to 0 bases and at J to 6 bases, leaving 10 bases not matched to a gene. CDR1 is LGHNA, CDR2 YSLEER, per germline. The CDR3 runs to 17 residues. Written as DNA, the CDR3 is TGCGCCAGCAGCCAAGACATCGGGGAAGGGGGCCATGAAAAACTGTTTTTT. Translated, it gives CASSQDIGEGGHEKLFF.

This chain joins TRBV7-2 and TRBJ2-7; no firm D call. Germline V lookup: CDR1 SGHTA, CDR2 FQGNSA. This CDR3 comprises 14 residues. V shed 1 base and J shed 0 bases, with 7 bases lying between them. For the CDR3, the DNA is TGTGCCAGCAGCTTAGACGCGTTCTCCTACGAGCAGTACTTC. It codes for CASSLDAFSYEQYF.

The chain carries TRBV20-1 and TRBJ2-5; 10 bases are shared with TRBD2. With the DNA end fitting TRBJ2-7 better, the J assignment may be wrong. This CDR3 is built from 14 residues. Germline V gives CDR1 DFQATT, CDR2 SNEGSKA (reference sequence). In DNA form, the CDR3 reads TGCAGTGCTAGAGAAACTAGCGGGATAAGCGAGCAGTACTTC. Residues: CSARETSGISEQYF.

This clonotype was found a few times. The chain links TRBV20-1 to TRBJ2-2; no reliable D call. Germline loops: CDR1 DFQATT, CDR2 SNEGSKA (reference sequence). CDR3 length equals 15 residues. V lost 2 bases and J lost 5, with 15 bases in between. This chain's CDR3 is CSARFVFQQTGELFF. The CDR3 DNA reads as TGCAGTGCTAGATTTGTCTTCCAGCAGACCGGGGAGCTGTTTTTT.

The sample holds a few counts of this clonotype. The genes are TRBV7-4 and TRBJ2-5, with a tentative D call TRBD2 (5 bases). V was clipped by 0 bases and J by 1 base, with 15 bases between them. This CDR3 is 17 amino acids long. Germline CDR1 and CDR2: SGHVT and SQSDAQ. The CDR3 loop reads CASSLATGGSGQETQYF. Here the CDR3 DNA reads TGTGCCAGCAGCTTAGCGACCGGAGGAAGCGGCCAAGAGACCCAGTACTTC. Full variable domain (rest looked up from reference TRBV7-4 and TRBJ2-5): GAGVSQSPRYKVAKRGRDVALRCDSISGHVTLYWYRQTLGQGSEVLTYSQSDAQRDKSGRPSGRFSAERPERSVSTLKIQRTEQGDSAVYLCASSLATGGSGQETQYFGPGTRLLVL.

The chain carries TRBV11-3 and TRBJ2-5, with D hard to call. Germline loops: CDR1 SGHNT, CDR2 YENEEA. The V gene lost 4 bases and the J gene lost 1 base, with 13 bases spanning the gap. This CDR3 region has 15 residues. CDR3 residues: CASSSASDLQETQYF. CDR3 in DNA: TGTGCCAGCAGCTCTGCGTCGGACCTCCAAGAGACCCAGTACTTC. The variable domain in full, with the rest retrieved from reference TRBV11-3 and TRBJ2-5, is EAGVVQSPRYKIIEKKQPVAFWCNPISGHNTLYWYLQNLGQGPELLIRYENEEAVDDSQLPKDRFSAERLKGVDSTLKIQPAELGDSAVYLCASSSASDLQETQYFGPGTRLLVL.

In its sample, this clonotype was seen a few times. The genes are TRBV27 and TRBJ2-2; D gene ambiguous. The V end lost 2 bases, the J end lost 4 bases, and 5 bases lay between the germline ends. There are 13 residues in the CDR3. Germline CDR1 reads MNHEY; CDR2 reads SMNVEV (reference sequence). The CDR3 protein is CASSLIATGELFF. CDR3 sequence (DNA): TGTGCCAGCAGTTTAATAGCCACCGGGGAGCTGTTTTTT.

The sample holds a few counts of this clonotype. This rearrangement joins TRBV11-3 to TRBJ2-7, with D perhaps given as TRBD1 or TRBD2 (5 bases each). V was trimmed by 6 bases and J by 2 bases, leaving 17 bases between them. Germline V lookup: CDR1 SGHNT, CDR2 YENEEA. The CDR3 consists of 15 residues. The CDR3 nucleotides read TGTGCCAGCAGATCCGGGACGGACCCCCCCTACGAGCAGTACTTC. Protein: CASRSGTDPPYEQYF.

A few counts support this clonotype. DNA of the CDR3: TGTGCCAGCAGCGATAAGCCGGGACTAGAGAGCACAGATACGCAGTATTTT. This translates into CASSDKPGLESTDTQYF. The chain uses TRBV9 and TRBJ2-3; 8 bases are a match to TRBD2. V trimming: 3 bases; J trimming: 0 bases; junction bases outside the gene matches: 9. The CDR3 totals 17 residues. Germline-derived CDR1 and CDR2 are SGDLS and YYNGEE.